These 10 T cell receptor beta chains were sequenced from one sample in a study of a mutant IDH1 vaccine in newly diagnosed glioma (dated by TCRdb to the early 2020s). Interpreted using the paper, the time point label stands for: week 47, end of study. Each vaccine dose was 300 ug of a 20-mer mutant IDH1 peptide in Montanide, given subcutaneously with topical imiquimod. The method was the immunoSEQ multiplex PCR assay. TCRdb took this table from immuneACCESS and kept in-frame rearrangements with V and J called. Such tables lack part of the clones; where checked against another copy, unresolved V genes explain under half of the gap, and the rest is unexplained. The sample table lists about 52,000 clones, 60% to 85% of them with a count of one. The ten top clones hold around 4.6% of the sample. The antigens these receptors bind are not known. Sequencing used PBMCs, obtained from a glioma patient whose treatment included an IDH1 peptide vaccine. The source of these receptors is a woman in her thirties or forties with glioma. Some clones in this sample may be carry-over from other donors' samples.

CDR3 DNA sequence: TGTGCCAGCAGCTTCATAAGGGGAGCTGGGGCCAACGTCCTGACTTTC. Its protein is CASSFIRGAGANVLTF. The chain joins TRBV5-4 to TRBJ2-6; either TRBD1 or TRBD2 may fit D (5 bases each). The V end lost 2 bases, the J end lost 2 bases, and 11 bases lay between the germline ends. CDR3 size: 16 residues. CDR1 and CDR2 from the germline V gene are SGHNT and YYREEE (reference sequence).

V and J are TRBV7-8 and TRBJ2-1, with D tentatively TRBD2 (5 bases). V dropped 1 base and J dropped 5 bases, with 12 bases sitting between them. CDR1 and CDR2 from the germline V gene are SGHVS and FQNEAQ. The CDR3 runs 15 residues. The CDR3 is CASSLVGRGNNEQFF. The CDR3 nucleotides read TGTGCCAGCAGCTTAGTGGGTCGGGGTAACAATGAGCAGTTCTTC.

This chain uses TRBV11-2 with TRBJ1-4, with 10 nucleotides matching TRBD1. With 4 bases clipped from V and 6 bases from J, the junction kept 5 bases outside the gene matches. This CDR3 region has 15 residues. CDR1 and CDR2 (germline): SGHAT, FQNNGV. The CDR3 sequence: CASSSGQGGYEKLFF. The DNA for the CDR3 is TGTGCCAGCAGCTCCGGACAGGGGGGTTATGAAAAACTGTTTTTT.

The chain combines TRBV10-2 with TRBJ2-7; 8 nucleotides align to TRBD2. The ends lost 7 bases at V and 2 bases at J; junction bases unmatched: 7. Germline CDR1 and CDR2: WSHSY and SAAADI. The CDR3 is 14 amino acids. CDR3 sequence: CASNQRGPPYEQYF. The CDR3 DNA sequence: TGCGCCAGCAACCAGCGGGGGCCCCCCTACGAGCAGTACTTC.

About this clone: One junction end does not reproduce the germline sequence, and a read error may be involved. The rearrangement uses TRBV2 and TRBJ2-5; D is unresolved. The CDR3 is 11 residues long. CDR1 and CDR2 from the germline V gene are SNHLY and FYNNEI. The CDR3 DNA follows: TGTGCCAGCAGGGAAGACGCACCCCAGTACTTC. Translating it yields CASREDAPQYF.

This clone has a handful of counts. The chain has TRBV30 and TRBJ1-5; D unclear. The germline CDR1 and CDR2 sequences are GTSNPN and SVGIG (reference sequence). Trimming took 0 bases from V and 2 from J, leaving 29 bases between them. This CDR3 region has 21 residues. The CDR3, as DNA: TGTGCCTGGAGTGTACCGGGCGGTGATTGGTGGGCAGGCTCAGGCAATCAGCCCCAGCATTTT. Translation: CAWSVPGGDWWAGSGNQPQHF. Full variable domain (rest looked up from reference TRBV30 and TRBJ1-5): SQTIHQWPATLVQPVGSPLSLECTVEGTSNPNLYWYRQAAGRGLQLLFYSVGIGQISSEVPQNLSASRPQDRQFILSSKKLLLSDSGFYLCAWSVPGGDWWAGSGNQPQHFGDGTRLSIL.

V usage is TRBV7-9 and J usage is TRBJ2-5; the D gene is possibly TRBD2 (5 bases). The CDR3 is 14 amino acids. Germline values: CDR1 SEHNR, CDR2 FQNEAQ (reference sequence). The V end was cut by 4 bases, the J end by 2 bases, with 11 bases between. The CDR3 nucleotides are TGTGCCAGCAGCTCATGGACGGGACAAGAGACCCAGTACTTC. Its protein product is CASSSWTGQETQYF.

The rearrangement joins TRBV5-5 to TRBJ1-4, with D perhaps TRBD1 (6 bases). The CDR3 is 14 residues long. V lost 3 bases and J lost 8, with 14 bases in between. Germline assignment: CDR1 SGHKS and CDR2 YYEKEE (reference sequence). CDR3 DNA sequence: TGTGCCAGCAGCTGGGGACCCGGGGGCGAAAAACTGTTTTTT. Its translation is CASSWGPGGEKLFF.

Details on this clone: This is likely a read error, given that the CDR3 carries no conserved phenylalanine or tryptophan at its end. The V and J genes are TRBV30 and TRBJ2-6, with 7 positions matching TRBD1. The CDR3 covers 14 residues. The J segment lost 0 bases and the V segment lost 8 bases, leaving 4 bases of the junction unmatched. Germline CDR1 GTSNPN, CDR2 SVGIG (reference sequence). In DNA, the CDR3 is TGTGCCAGAACAGGGGACTCTGGGGCCAACGTCCTGACTTTG. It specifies CARTGDSGANVLTL.

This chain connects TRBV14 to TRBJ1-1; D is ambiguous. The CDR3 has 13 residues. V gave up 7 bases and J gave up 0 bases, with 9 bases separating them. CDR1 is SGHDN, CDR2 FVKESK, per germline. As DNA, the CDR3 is TGTGCCAGCACCCTTCGAGTGAACACTGAAGCTTTCTTT. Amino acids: CASTLRVNTEAFF.